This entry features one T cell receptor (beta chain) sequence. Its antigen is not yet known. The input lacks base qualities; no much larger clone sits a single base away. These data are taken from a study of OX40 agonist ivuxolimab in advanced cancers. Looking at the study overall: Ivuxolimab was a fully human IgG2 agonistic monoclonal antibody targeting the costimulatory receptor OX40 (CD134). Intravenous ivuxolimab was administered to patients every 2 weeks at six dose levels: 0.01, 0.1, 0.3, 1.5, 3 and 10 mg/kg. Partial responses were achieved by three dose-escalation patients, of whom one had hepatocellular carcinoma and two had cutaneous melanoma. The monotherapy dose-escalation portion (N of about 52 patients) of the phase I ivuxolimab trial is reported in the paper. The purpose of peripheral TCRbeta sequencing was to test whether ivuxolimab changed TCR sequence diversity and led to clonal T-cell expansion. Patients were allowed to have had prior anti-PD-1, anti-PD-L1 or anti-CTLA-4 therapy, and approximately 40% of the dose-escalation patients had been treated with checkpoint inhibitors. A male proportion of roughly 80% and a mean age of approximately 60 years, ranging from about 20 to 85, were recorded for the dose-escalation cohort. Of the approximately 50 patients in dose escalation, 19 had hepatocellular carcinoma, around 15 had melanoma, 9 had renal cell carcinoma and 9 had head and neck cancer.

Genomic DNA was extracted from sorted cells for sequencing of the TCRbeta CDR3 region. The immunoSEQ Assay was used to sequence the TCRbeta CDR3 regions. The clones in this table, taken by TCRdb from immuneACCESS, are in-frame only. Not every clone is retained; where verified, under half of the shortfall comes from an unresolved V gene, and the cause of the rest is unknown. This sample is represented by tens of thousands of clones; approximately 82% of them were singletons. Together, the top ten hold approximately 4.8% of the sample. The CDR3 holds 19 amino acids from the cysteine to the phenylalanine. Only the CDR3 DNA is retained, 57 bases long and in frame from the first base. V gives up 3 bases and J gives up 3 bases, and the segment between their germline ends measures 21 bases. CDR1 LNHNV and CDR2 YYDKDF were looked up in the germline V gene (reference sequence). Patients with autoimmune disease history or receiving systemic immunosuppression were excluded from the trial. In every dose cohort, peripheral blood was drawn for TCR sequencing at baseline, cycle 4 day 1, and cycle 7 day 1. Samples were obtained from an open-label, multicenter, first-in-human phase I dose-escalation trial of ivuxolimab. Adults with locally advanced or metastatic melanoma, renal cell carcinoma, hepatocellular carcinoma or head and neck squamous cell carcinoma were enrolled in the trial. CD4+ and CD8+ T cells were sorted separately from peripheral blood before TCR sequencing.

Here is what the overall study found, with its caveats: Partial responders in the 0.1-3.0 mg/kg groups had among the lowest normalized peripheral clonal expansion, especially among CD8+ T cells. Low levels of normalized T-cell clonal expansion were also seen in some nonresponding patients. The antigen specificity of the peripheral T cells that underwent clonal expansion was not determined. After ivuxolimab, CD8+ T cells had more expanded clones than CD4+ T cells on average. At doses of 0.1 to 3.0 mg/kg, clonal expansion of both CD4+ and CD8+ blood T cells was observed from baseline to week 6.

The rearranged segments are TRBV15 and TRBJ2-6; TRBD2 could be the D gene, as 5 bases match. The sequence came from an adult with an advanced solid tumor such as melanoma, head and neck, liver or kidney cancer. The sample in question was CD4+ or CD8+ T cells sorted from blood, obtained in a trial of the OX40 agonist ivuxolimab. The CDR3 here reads CATSSLAGYGISGANVLTF. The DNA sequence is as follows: TGTGCCACCAGCAGTTTAGCCGGGTACGGGATTAGTGGGGCCAACGTCCTGACTTTC.